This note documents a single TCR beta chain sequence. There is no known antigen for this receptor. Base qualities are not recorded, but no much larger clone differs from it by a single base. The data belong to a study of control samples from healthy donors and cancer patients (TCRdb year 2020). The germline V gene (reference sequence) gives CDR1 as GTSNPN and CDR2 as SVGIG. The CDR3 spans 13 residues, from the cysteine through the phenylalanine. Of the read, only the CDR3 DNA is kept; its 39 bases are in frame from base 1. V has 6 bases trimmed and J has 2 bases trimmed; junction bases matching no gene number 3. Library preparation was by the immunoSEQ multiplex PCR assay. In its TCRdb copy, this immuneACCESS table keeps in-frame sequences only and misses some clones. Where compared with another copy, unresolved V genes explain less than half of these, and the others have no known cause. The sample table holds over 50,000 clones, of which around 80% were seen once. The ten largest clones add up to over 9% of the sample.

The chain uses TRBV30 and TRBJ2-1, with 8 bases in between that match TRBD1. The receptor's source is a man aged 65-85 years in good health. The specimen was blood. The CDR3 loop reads CACPGQAYNEQFF. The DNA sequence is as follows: TGTGCCTGTCCGGGACAGGCCTACAATGAGCAGTTCTTC.